A single sample gave rise to the 25 T cell receptor beta chains below, sequenced in a study of T cell changes during pregnancy in multiple sclerosis. Using immunoSEQ multiplex PCR, the repertoire was profiled, and TCRdb retains in-frame clones only, with some absent. The table has 10,000 to 12,000 clones, 85% to 90% seen once. The input for sequencing was CD8+ T cells from peripheral blood mononuclear cells, taken in the first trimester of pregnancy. These TCRs come from a female donor in good health, enrolled as a control in a pregnancy study.

This chain links TRBV6-5 with TRBJ1-2; maybe TRBD1 (6 bases). Trimming left V 1 base short and J 5 bases short, with 11 bases between. The germline V gene encodes CDR1 MNHEY and CDR2 SVGAGI. This CDR3 is built from 14 residues. This CDR3 reads CASSYFWQGYGYTF. Written as DNA, the CDR3 is TGTGCCAGCAGTTACTTTTGGCAGGGGTATGGCTACACCTTC.

The chain uses TRBV4-1 and TRBJ1-5; TRBD1 matches at 8 bases. The CDR3 is 17 residues long. Unmatched junction bases numbered 6, after V lost 0 bases and J lost 2 bases. Germline V gene lookup returns CDR1 MGHRA and CDR2 YSYEKL. The DNA for the CDR3 is TGCGCCAGCAGCCAAGATTCAGGGGGCCGAGGCAATCAGCCCCAGCATTTT. Protein product: CASSQDSGGRGNQPQHF.

The genes are TRBV2 and TRBJ2-3; the D gene is possibly TRBD2 (5 bases). Trimming shortened V by 5 bases and J by 2 bases, and 11 bases separated the two germline ends. The germline gives CDR1 SNHLY, CDR2 FYNNEI. The length of the CDR3 is 14 residues. Here the CDR3 DNA reads TGTGCCAGCAGTCTCACTAGAAACACAGATACGCAGTATTTT. This sequence encodes CASSLTRNTDTQYF. The variable domain in full, with the rest retrieved from reference TRBV2 and TRBJ2-3, is EPEVTQTPSHQVTQMGQEVILRCVPISNHLYFYWYRQILGQKVEFLVSFYNNEISEKSEIFDDQFSVERPDGSNFTLKIRSTKLEDSAMYFCASSLTRNTDTQYFGPGTRLTVL.

J is TRBJ1-3 and V is TRBV19; D unclear. CDR3 length: 16 amino acids. Germline CDR1 and CDR2: LNHDA and SQIVND (reference sequence). The V end lost 6 bases, the J end lost 3 bases, and 18 bases lay between the germline ends. The CDR3 sequence: CASRERADRGGNTIYF. The DNA of the CDR3 is TGTGCCAGTAGAGAGAGGGCCGACCGAGGTGGAAACACCATATATTTT.

This sequence joins TRBV25-1 and TRBJ2-7; a possible D gene is TRBD2 (5 bases). The germline V and J ends were trimmed by 5 bases and 2 bases, with 16 bases remaining between them. Germline CDR1 and CDR2: MGHDK and SYGVNS. The length of the CDR3 is 15 residues. The CDR3 reads CASSMLEAGAYEQYF. CDR3 coding DNA: TGTGCCAGCAGTATGCTGGAGGCCGGCGCCTACGAGCAGTACTTC.

The chain links TRBV2 to TRBJ1-4; 7 positions match TRBD1. The J segment lost 3 bases and the V segment lost 6 bases, leaving 13 bases of the junction unmatched. The CDR3 is 17 amino acids. Germline CDR1 is SNHLY and CDR2 is FYNNEI. The CDR3 bases are TGTGCCAGCAGGGTGGACCGGGACAGCACATCTAATGAAAAACTGTTTTTT. Translated: CASRVDRDSTSNEKLFF.

J is TRBJ1-2 and V is TRBV6-5, with D uncertain. This CDR3 is 13 amino acids long. The germline V gene encodes CDR1 MNHEY and CDR2 SVGAGI. Trimming left V 6 bases short and J 1 base short, with 9 bases between. CDR3 bases: TGTGCCAGCAGCCTTACATATAACTATGGCTACACCTTC. Protein product: CASSLTYNYGYTF.

The chain has TRBV2 and TRBJ1-6; 7 bases are a match to TRBD1. J lost 7 bases, V lost 4 bases, and 16 bases had no gene match. Germline V gives CDR1 SNHLY, CDR2 FYNNEI. There are 18 residues in the CDR3. DNA of the CDR3: TGTGCCAGCAGTGGGGACAGACTGCGACTGGATCCAAATTCACCCCTCCACTTT. Its protein is CASSGDRLRLDPNSPLHF.

This clone was detected only a few times. The chain links TRBV15 to TRBJ2-5, with TRBD2 matching 9 bases. In germline, CDR1 is LNHNV, CDR2 YYDKDF (reference sequence). The V segment lost 5 bases and the J segment 5 bases; nucleotides outside the gene matches: 6. This CDR3 is 14 amino acids long. CDR3 loop: CATSETSGPETQYF. Written as DNA, the CDR3 is TGTGCCACCAGCGAGACTAGCGGACCCGAGACCCAGTACTTC.

In its sample, this clone was seen a few times. This sequence joins TRBV6-4 and TRBJ1-2; TRBD1 aligns across 10 bases. The CDR3 consists of 15 residues. Looked up from germline, CDR1 is MRHNA and CDR2 is SNTAGT. V trimming: 0 bases; J trimming: 5 bases; junction bases outside the gene matches: 3. The CDR3 loop is CASSDSTGGGYGYTF. DNA for the CDR3: TGTGCCAGCAGTGACTCGACAGGGGGCGGGTATGGCTACACCTTC.

This chain uses TRBV6-4 with TRBJ2-1, with a possible D match to TRBD2 (6 bases). This CDR3 is built from 14 residues. V was trimmed by 2 bases and J by 7 bases, leaving 12 bases between them. Germline assignment: CDR1 MRHNA and CDR2 SNTAGT. The CDR3 is CASSDMGGGNEQFF. The CDR3 bases are TGTGCCAGCAGTGACATGGGGGGTGGGAATGAGCAGTTCTTC.

This clone was recorded only once. The genes are TRBV7-2 and TRBJ1-3; possible D gene TRBD1, 5 bases. CDR1 SGHTA and CDR2 FQGNSA come from the germline V gene. This CDR3 has 16 residues. V was pared by 4 bases and J by 0 bases, with 13 bases between. The CDR3 sequence: CASSSNSGFSGNTIYF. CDR3 in DNA: TGTGCCAGCAGCTCCAACTCAGGGTTCTCTGGAAACACCATATATTTT.

This clone was counted once. Other DNA variants within this sample encode the same CDR3. V and J are TRBV6-6 and TRBJ1-3; perhaps TRBD1 as D (5 bases). The CDR3 loop spans 13 amino acids. The V end lost 9 bases, the J end lost 0 bases, and 9 bases lay between the germline ends. Germline loops: CDR1 MNHNY, CDR2 SVGAGI (reference sequence). This chain's CDR3 is CASGQDSGNTIYF. The CDR3 DNA sequence: TGTGCCAGTGGACAAGACTCTGGAAACACCATATATTTT.

Of note for this clone: Germline is not matched at one junction end, which may reflect a read error. This rearrangement joins TRBV7-7 to TRBJ2-2; 8 bases map to TRBD1. CDR1 is SSHAT and CDR2 is FNYEAQ in the germline V gene (reference sequence). The CDR3 sequence is 15 residues long. The CDR3 region has the DNA TGTGCTAGCAGCTTACAGGGGGGAGAGACCGGGGAGCTGTTTTTT. It specifies CASSLQGGETGELFF.

The V call is TRBV7-2, the J call TRBJ2-3, with D possibly matching TRBD2 (6 bases). The CDR3 covers 14 residues. Germline-derived CDR1 and CDR2 are SGHTA and FQGNSA. Trimming pared 0 bases from V and 5 bases from J, leaving 9 bases between. The CDR3 DNA sequence: TGTGCCAGCAGCTTAGCGCGGGGCCTAGATACGCAGTATTTT. Translation: CASSLARGLDTQYF.

The V call is TRBV6-5, the J call TRBJ2-7; a possible D gene is TRBD2 (5 bases). Trimming took 0 bases from V and 6 from J, leaving 15 bases between them. Germline V lookup: CDR1 MNHEY, CDR2 SVGAGI. CDR3 length: 15 amino acids. The CDR3 loop reads CASSYSTGERVEQYF. In nucleotides, the CDR3 is TGTGCCAGCAGTTACTCGACCGGGGAGAGGGTCGAGCAGTACTTC.

This clone showed up just once. The gene calls are TRBV5-4 and TRBJ1-4, with 9 bases aligning to TRBD1. Germline CDR1 SGHNT, CDR2 YYREEE (reference sequence). Losses at the gene ends were 7 bases for V and 8 bases for J; bases not matched to a gene: 0. The CDR3 contains 11 residues. CDR3 amino acids: CASGTGEKLFF. CDR3 in DNA: TGTGCCAGCGGGACAGGGGAAAAACTGTTTTTT.

The chain joins TRBV5-4 to TRBJ2-3, with 7 bases fitting TRBD2. The germline CDR1 and CDR2 sequences are SGHNT and YYREEE (reference sequence). The CDR3 loop spans 16 amino acids. V lost 2 bases, J lost 2 bases, and 8 bases stayed unmatched. The CDR3 region has the DNA TGTGCCAGCAGCTTCGCTAGCGGAACCCTCACAGATACGCAGTATTTT. The encoded protein is CASSFASGTLTDTQYF.

The chain carries TRBV9 and TRBJ2-1, with 8 nucleotides matching TRBD2. Losses at the gene ends were 3 bases for V and 5 bases for J; bases not matched to a gene: 4. CDR1 SGDLS and CDR2 YYNGEE come from the germline V gene. This CDR3 contains 14 residues. The CDR3 sequence is CASSESGGDNEQFF. The CDR3 nucleotides read TGTGCCAGCAGCGAGTCCGGGGGGGACAATGAGCAGTTCTTC. Variable domain in full (rest from reference TRBV9 and TRBJ2-1): DSGVTQTPKHLITATGQRVTLRCSPRSGDLSVYWYQQSLDQGLQFLIQYYNGEERAKGNILERFSAQQFPDLHSELNLSSLELGDSALYFCASSESGGDNEQFFGPGTRLTVL.

The chain has TRBV7-3 and TRBJ2-7; 7 nucleotides agree with TRBD1. V trimming: 5 bases; J trimming: 3 bases; junction bases outside the gene matches: 13. The CDR3 totals 16 residues. CDR1 and CDR2 (germline): SGHTA, FQGTGA. The CDR3: CASSELGTGALYEQYF. CDR3 in DNA: TGTGCCAGCAGCGAGCTTGGAACAGGGGCCCTCTACGAGCAGTACTTC. The complete variable domain, with remaining parts taken from reference TRBV7-3 and TRBJ2-7, reads GAGVSQTPSNKVTEKGKYVELRCDPISGHTALYWYRQSLGQGPEFLIYFQGTGAADDSGLPNDRFFAVRPEGSVSTLKIQRTERGDSAVYLCASSELGTGALYEQYFGPGTRLTVT.

The V gene is TRBV6-6, the J gene TRBJ1-3, with unresolved D. Germline CDR1 reads MNHNY; CDR2 reads SVGAGI (reference sequence). The V and J ends lost 0 bases and 0 bases respectively, with 9 bases between them. The CDR3 length is 16 residues. CDR3 DNA sequence: TGTGCCAGCAGTTACTCACACATACACTCTGGAAACACCATATATTTT. It codes for CASSYSHIHSGNTIYF.

The CDR3 here is CASSDSTGAGELFF. CDR3 nucleotides: TGTGCCAGCAGTGACTCGACAGGGGCCGGGGAGCTGTTTTTT. The rearrangement uses TRBV6-4 and TRBJ2-2, with TRBD1 identical over 8 bases. The CDR3 spans 14 residues. Germline V CDR1 and CDR2: MRHNA, SNTAGT. The trim removed 0 bases at V and 6 bases at J, leaving 0 bases unmatched.

This clone was counted between two and nine times. This sequence joins TRBV9 and TRBJ2-2; 9 bases map to TRBD1. Looked up from germline, CDR1 is SGDLS and CDR2 is YYNGEE. V trimming: 0 bases; J trimming: 5 bases; junction bases outside the gene matches: 8. This CDR3 has 17 residues. The CDR3 bases are TGTGCCAGCAGCGTAGATATGGACAGGGGTAAGACCGGGGAGCTGTTTTTT. As protein: CASSVDMDRGKTGELFF.

This rearrangement joins TRBV6-1 to TRBJ2-2; the match to TRBD2 covers 9 bases. The CDR3 contains 17 residues. Germline V gene data show CDR1 as MNHNS and CDR2 as SASEGT. Unmatched junction bases numbered 11, after V lost 3 bases and J lost 6 bases. The CDR3: CASSDFRASGVPGELFF. The CDR3 nucleotides read TGTGCCAGCAGTGATTTTAGGGCTAGCGGGGTGCCCGGGGAGCTGTTTTTT.

This chain joins TRBV30 and TRBJ1-1; D unresolved. Trimming stripped 8 bases from V and 4 bases from J, with 14 bases between. CDR3 length: 12 residues. The germline V gene encodes CDR1 GTSNPN and CDR2 SVGIG (reference sequence). For the CDR3, the DNA is TGTGCCCTGGGGAGGGTTCGCACTGAAGCTTTCTTT. It translates to CALGRVRTEAFF.